This T cell receptor (beta chain) was observed in a study of cytomegalovirus exposure and HLA in healthy donors. Study background: A later analysis reported the approximately 120 validation repertoires used the same platform as the approximately 660 first-cohort repertoires. Broader study findings: Three CMV-associated chains were confirmed in vitro to be specific for CMV antigens.

The table came from immunoSEQ multiplex PCR; TCRdb's copy has only in-frame clones and leaves some out. The sample contains around 170,000 clones, roughly 85% of which appear only once. With regard to this clone: The antigen remains undetermined.

Deletions cut 7 bases from V and 4 bases from J, with 16 bases between. In germline, CDR1 is MNHNS, CDR2 SASEGT. CDR3 length: 14 residues. The TCR was taken from a man younger than 35 in good health and CMV-seropositive. The sequenced sample consisted of PBMCs. This chain uses TRBV6-1 with TRBJ1-1, with D tentatively TRBD1 (6 bases). Here the CDR3 DNA reads TGTGCCAGCATTCGCAGGGGTGGGGGCACTGAAGCTTTCTTT. This encodes CASIRRGGGTEAFF.